The 30 T cell receptor beta chains in this list originate from one sample, sequenced in a study of blood T cell repertoires in COVID-19. Sequencing used immunoSEQ multiplex PCR; TCRdb keeps in-frame clones, though not all of them. Among around 250,000 clones listed, 86% were seen once. Specimen: peripheral blood. All receptors come from a woman older than 75 with COVID-19, enrolled during active disease.

V is TRBV6-6 and J is TRBJ2-1, with 11 bases lining up with TRBD2. V gave up 7 bases and J gave up 6 bases; unmatched junction bases: 5. The CDR3 consists of 14 residues. Germline CDR1 and CDR2: MNHNY and SVGAGI (reference sequence). The CDR3 protein is CASTATSGINEQFF. DNA for the CDR3: TGTGCCAGCACCGCGACTAGCGGGATCAATGAGCAGTTCTTC.

This chain uses TRBV18 with TRBJ2-2; D may be TRBD1 (5 bases). This CDR3 contains 15 residues. In germline, CDR1 is KGHSH, CDR2 LQKENI. The germline V and J ends were trimmed by 5 bases and 0 bases, with 10 bases remaining between them. CDR3 residues: CASSSDRTNTGELFF. The CDR3 coding sequence is TGTGCCAGCTCATCCGACAGAACGAACACCGGGGAGCTGTTTTTT.

The CDR3 DNA sequence: TGTGCCAGCACCTTACGCACAGGTTCGGGTGGCTACACCTTC. Amino acid sequence: CASTLRTGSGGYTF. V is TRBV3-1 (or the pseudogene TRBV3-2) and J is TRBJ1-2, with D possibly being TRBD1 (5 bases). Germline CDR1 and CDR2: LGHDT and YNNKEL (reference sequence). The CDR3 is 14 residues long. V was shortened by 7 bases and J by 7 bases, with 19 bases between the two germline ends.

The chain employs TRBV7-2 and TRBJ1-5; D remains ambiguous. CDR3 length: 14 amino acids. V was cut by 1 base and J by 2 bases, with 6 bases left in between. Germline loops: CDR1 SGHTA, CDR2 FQGNSA. CDR3 sequence: CASSLGSGNQPQHF. CDR3 coding DNA: TGTGCCAGCAGCTTAGGCAGCGGCAATCAGCCCCAGCATTTT.

The chain couples TRBV5-1 to TRBJ1-2; D is possibly TRBD1 (6 bases). The germline V gene has CDR1 SGHRS and CDR2 YFSETQ. The CDR3 totals 14 residues. The V gene lost 0 bases and the J gene lost 5 bases, with 11 bases spanning the gap. DNA for the CDR3: TGCGCCAGCAGCTTGGATGTGACAGGATATGGCTACACCTTC. It is translated as CASSLDVTGYGYTF.

The chain carries TRBV30 and TRBJ2-7, with 8 bases that match TRBD1. The CDR3 runs to 12 residues. In germline, CDR1 is GTSNPN, CDR2 SVGIG (reference sequence). The V gene end was trimmed by 3 bases and the J gene end by 3 bases; junction bases not matched to a gene: 1. The CDR3 DNA reads as TGTGCCTGGAGCGACAGGGGCTACGAGCAGTACTTC. Amino acids: CAWSDRGYEQYF.

This rearrangement joins TRBV6-5 to TRBJ1-6, with D perhaps matching TRBD1 (6 bases). The ends were cut back, 6 bases at V and 15 bases at J, with 15 bases in the middle. Germline CDR1 and CDR2: MNHEY and SVGAGI. The CDR3 is 12 amino acids. The CDR3 DNA follows: TGTGCCAGCAGCCTTGACAGGAGGCGCCTCCACTTT. Protein: CASSLDRRRLHF.

The rearrangement joins TRBV28 to TRBJ2-2; D perhaps matches TRBD2 (5 bases). Between the trimmed V and J ends, which lost 3 bases and 1 base, there was a span of 9 bases. This CDR3 comprises 15 residues. In germline, CDR1 is MDHEN, CDR2 SYDVKM. The CDR3 protein is CASSFASGNTGELFF. CDR3 DNA: TGTGCCAGCAGTTTCGCGAGCGGGAACACCGGGGAGCTGTTTTTT.

The chain links TRBV3-1 (or the pseudogene TRBV3-2) to TRBJ1-2; D gene unclear. The germline CDR1 and CDR2 sequences are LGHDT and YNNKEL (reference sequence). The CDR3 spans 12 residues. V was shortened by 4 bases and J by 4 bases, with 7 bases between the two germline ends. Here the CDR3 reads CASSRESYGYTF. The CDR3 bases are TGTGCCAGCAGCCGGGAGTCCTATGGCTACACCTTC.

V gene TRBV11-2 combines with J gene TRBJ1-2; D perhaps matches TRBD1 (6 bases). The CDR3 contains 16 residues. V lost 5 bases and J 8 bases, leaving 24 bases between the germline ends. The germline gives CDR1 SGHAT, CDR2 FQNNGV. CDR3 nucleotides: TGTGCCAGCAGCCCAACTCAACCGCGAGACAGGTGGGGCTACACCTTC. Translating it yields CASSPTQPRDRWGYTF.

The chain carries TRBV28 and TRBJ1-2; D call uncertain. Germline V gene data show CDR1 as MDHEN and CDR2 as SYDVKM. V lost 5 bases, J lost 8 bases, and 12 bases lay in between. The CDR3 contains 12 residues. The CDR3 sequence: CASSTSRGGYTF. The CDR3 DNA reads TGTGCCAGCAGTACCAGCCGAGGGGGCTACACCTTC.

The rearrangement links TRBV19 to TRBJ2-1, with 7 positions matching TRBD1. Germline trimming cut 3 bases from V and 9 bases from J; bases unmatched to any gene: 14. The CDR3 extends over 16 amino acids. CDR1 LNHDA and CDR2 SQIVND come from the germline V gene (reference sequence). Written as DNA, the CDR3 is TGTGCCAGTAGTATCTTTTCGGTAGGGGGCAGGGGTGAGCAGTTCTTC. Translation gives CASSIFSVGGRGEQFF.

There are a few counts of this clone. The rearrangement uses TRBV6-5 and TRBJ1-3; TRBD1 is a possible D gene (6 bases). The V end lost 0 bases, the J end lost 2 bases, and 8 bases lay between the germline ends. Germline-derived CDR1 and CDR2 are MNHEY and SVGAGI. The CDR3 spans 15 residues. This CDR3 is CASSYSTGTGNTIYF. The CDR3 bases are TGTGCCAGCAGTTACTCGACAGGAACTGGAAACACCATATATTTT.

J is TRBJ2-7 and V is TRBV14, with D tentatively TRBD1 (6 bases). CDR3 size: 17 residues. V dropped 3 bases and J dropped 1 base, with 19 bases sitting between them. Looked up from germline, CDR1 is SGHDN and CDR2 is FVKESK. CDR3 in DNA: TGTGCCAGCAGCCAGGGGCGAGACAGGAGGAGATCCTACGAGCAGTACTTC. This encodes CASSQGRDRRRSYEQYF.

V is TRBV5-6 and J is TRBJ1-6, with 7 bases fitting TRBD1. This CDR3 has 14 residues. Germline CDR1 and CDR2: SGHDT and YYEEEE. The ends lost 4 bases at V and 10 bases at J; junction bases unmatched: 8. The CDR3 DNA is TGTGCCAGCAGCACAACAGGGGCAGGCTCACCCCTCCACTTT. It is translated as CASSTTGAGSPLHF. Drawing the rest from reference TRBV5-6 and TRBJ1-6, the complete variable domain is DAGVTQSPTHLIKTRGQQVTLRCSPKSGHDTVSWYQQALGQGPQFIFQYYEEEERQRGNFPDRFSGHQFPNYSSELNVNALLLGDSALYLCASSTTGAGSPLHFGNGTRLTVT.

The chain employs TRBV6-2 or TRBV6-3 and TRBJ2-7, with TRBD1 identical over 7 bases. Germline assignment: CDR1 MNHEY and CDR2 SVGEGT. The CDR3 is 14 amino acids. V trimming: 5 bases; J trimming: 0 bases; junction bases outside the gene matches: 4. CDR3 in amino acids: CASSVGQPSYEQYF. The CDR3 DNA is TGTGCCAGCAGTGTGGGACAGCCCTCCTACGAGCAGTACTTC.

The chain has TRBV28 and TRBJ2-2, with D perhaps TRBD1 (5 bases). CDR3 length equals 13 residues. V lost 10 bases, J lost 0 bases, and 9 bases lay in between. Germline V gene data show CDR1 as MDHEN and CDR2 as SYDVKM. The DNA for the CDR3 is TGTGCCACTGACAGATCGAACACCGGGGAGCTGTTTTTT. It encodes CATDRSNTGELFF.

The gene calls are TRBV5-5 and TRBJ1-5, with 7 bases lining up with TRBD1. The CDR3 length is 14 residues. J was trimmed by 7 bases and V by 2 bases; bases with no gene match: 6. Germline loops: CDR1 SGHKS, CDR2 YYEKEE (reference sequence). CDR3 in DNA: TGTGCCAGCAGCTTAGAAGGGGGCCGACAGCCCCAGCATTTT. Translation gives CASSLEGGRQPQHF.

This chain uses TRBV3-1 (or the pseudogene TRBV3-2) with TRBJ1-1; D gene ambiguous. The germline gives CDR1 LGHDT, CDR2 YNNKEL (reference sequence). V was clipped by 5 bases and J by 4 bases, with 11 bases between them. The CDR3 consists of 13 residues. DNA for the CDR3: TGTGCCAGCAGCTCAGTGGAGGGCACTGAAGCTTTCTTT. This codes for CASSSVEGTEAFF.

This clone has only one observation. The chain uses TRBV6-5 and TRBJ1-1; D unclear. This CDR3 is 14 amino acids long. Germline CDR1 reads MNHEY; CDR2 reads SVGAGI. V gave up 6 bases and J gave up 1 base, with 12 bases separating them. The CDR3, as DNA: TGTGCCAGCAGAAAAATCGACACGAACACTGAAGCTTTCTTT. Translated, it gives CASRKIDTNTEAFF.

To note about this clone: In the same sample, other DNA sequences code for this CDR3. The gene calls are TRBV3-1 (or the pseudogene TRBV3-2) and TRBJ2-5; the match to TRBD2 covers 9 bases. Unmatched junction bases numbered 4, after V lost 0 bases and J lost 2 bases. The length of the CDR3 is 16 residues. In germline, CDR1 is LGHDT, CDR2 YNNKEL (reference sequence). DNA of the CDR3: TGTGCCAGCAGCCAAGATCTAGCGGGGTATCAAGAGACCCAGTACTTC. Protein sequence: CASSQDLAGYQETQYF.

The chain couples TRBV7-9 to TRBJ1-1; possibly TRBD1 for D (6 bases). Between the trimmed V and J ends, which lost 5 bases and 6 bases, there was a span of 16 bases. The germline gives CDR1 SEHNR, CDR2 FQNEAQ (reference sequence). This CDR3 spans 14 amino acids. The CDR3 sequence: CASSLDRTVAEAFF. In DNA, the CDR3 is TGTGCCAGCAGCCTCGACAGGACGGTTGCTGAAGCTTTCTTT.

The chain joins TRBV5-6 to TRBJ1-2, with 9 bases that match TRBD1. Germline lookup yields CDR1 SGHDT and CDR2 YYEEEE. This CDR3 spans 16 amino acids. The trim removed 3 bases at V and 4 bases at J, leaving 10 bases unmatched. The CDR3 bases are TGTGCCAGCAGCTGGGCTACAGGGGGCAAGGTCTATGGCTACACCTTC. This codes for CASSWATGGKVYGYTF.

The rearrangement links TRBV27 to TRBJ1-1; weak D call: TRBD1 (5 bases). V gave up 5 bases and J gave up 1 base, with 17 bases separating them. There are 16 residues in the CDR3. The germline V gene encodes CDR1 MNHEY and CDR2 SMNVEV (reference sequence). The CDR3 here is CASSLRYHRRNTEAFF. The CDR3 bases are TGTGCCAGCAGTCTACGATACCACAGGCGGAACACTGAAGCTTTCTTT.

The chain is built from TRBV6-1 and TRBJ1-5; 8 bases line up with TRBD1. V shed 4 bases and J 0 bases; nucleotides not matched to a gene: 8. CDR1 and CDR2 (germline): MNHNS, SASEGT. CDR3 length: 17 residues. The CDR3 DNA sequence: TGTGCCAGCAGTGCCCGCCAGGGGGCCTTTAGCAATCAGCCCCAGCATTTT. This encodes CASSARQGAFSNQPQHF.

V usage is TRBV27 and J usage is TRBJ2-2; maybe TRBD1 (6 bases). This CDR3 region has 13 residues. V lost 5 bases and J 9 bases, leaving 13 bases between the germline ends. Germline loops: CDR1 MNHEY, CDR2 SMNVEV (reference sequence). The chain's CDR3 is CASSPRQARELFF. The CDR3 DNA is TGTGCCAGCAGTCCTCGACAGGCCCGGGAGCTGTTTTTT.

This clone came up once. J is TRBJ1-2 and V is TRBV6-5, with TRBD1 matching 7 bases. The germline V gene encodes CDR1 MNHEY and CDR2 SVGAGI. The CDR3 has 15 amino acids. V dropped 2 bases and J dropped 3; count of bases not matched to a gene: 6. In DNA, the CDR3 is TGTGCCAGCAGTTACCGCCTCGACAGGGACTATGGCTACACCTTC. It encodes CASSYRLDRDYGYTF.

This chain links TRBV19 with TRBJ1-1; D gene unclear. The V gene lost 4 bases and the J gene lost 3 bases, with 9 bases spanning the gap. Germline loops: CDR1 LNHDA, CDR2 SQIVND (reference sequence). The CDR3 length is 13 residues. The CDR3 here is CASSTTVHTEAFF. CDR3 nucleotides: TGTGCCAGTAGTACAACAGTGCACACTGAAGCTTTCTTT. The variable domain in full, completed from reference TRBV19 and TRBJ1-1, reads DGGITQSPKYLFRKEGQNVTLSCEQNLNHDAMYWYRQDPGQGLRLIYYSQIVNDFQKGDIAEGYSVSREKKESFPLTVTSAQKNPTAFYLCASSTTVHTEAFFGQGTRLTVV.

This chain's CDR3 is CASSRDLRGYTF. The CDR3 DNA sequence: TGTGCCAGCAGCCGGGATCTGAGGGGCTACACCTTC. The gene calls are TRBV6-5 and TRBJ1-2; D gene unclear. CDR3 length: 12 amino acids. CDR1 is MNHEY and CDR2 is SVGAGI in the germline V gene. V was pared by 6 bases and J by 8 bases, with 13 bases between.

The chain recombines TRBV14 with TRBJ1-5, with TRBD1 matching over 7 bases. This CDR3 contains 15 residues. The germline gives CDR1 SGHDN, CDR2 FVKESK. The trim removed 4 bases at V and 2 bases at J, leaving 5 bases unmatched. Here the CDR3 reads CASSLSGGGNQPQHF. CDR3 DNA: TGTGCCAGCAGCCTATCAGGGGGTGGCAATCAGCCCCAGCATTTT.